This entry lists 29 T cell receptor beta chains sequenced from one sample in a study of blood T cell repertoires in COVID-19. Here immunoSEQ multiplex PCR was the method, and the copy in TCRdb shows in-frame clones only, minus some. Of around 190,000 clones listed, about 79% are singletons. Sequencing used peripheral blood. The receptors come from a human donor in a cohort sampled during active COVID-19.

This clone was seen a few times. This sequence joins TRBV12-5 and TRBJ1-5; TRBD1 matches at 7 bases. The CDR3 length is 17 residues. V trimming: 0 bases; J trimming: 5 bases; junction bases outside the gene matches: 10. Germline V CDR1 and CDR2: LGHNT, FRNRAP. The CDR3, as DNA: TGTGCTAGTGGTTTGGTAGGCAGGGGGTCAGAAGATCAGCCCCAGCATTTT. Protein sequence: CASGLVGRGSEDQPQHF. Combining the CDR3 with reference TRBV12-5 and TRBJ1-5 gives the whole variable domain DARVTQTPRHKVTEMGQEVTMRCQPILGHNTVFWYRQTMMQGLELLAYFRNRAPLDDSGMPKDRFSAEMPDATLATLKIQPSEPRDSAVYFCASGLVGRGSEDQPQHFGDGTRLSIL.

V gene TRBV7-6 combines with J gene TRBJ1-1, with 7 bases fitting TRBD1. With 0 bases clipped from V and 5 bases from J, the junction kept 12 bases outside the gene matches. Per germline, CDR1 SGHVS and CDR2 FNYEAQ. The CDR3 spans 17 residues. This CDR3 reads CASSLAPTGEVWTEAFF. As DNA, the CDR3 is TGTGCCAGCAGCTTAGCTCCCACAGGGGAGGTATGGACTGAAGCTTTCTTT.

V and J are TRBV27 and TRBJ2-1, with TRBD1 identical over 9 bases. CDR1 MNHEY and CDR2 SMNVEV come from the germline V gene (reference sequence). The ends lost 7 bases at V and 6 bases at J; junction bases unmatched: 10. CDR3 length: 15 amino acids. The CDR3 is CASKTSGTGFNEQFF. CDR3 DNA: TGTGCCAGCAAGACATCCGGGACAGGGTTCAATGAGCAGTTCTTC.

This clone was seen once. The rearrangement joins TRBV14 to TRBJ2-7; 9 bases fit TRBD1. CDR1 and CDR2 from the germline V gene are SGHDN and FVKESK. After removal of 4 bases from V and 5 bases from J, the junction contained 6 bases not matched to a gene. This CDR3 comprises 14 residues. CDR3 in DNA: TGTGCCAGCAGCCTCGGGACAGGGTACCACGAGCAGTACTTC. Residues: CASSLGTGYHEQYF. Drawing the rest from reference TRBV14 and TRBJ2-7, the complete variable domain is EAGVTQFPSHSVIEKGQTVTLRCDPISGHDNLYWYRRVMGKEIKFLLHFVKESKQDESGMPNNRFLAERTGGTYSTLKVQPAELEDSGVYFCASSLGTGYHEQYFGPGTRLTVT.

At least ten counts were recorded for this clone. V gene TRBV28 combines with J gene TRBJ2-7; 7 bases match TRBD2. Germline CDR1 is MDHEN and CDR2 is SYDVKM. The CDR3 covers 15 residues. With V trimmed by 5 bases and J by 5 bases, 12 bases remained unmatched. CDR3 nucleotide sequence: TGTGCCAGCAGTCCGACTAGCTCCCGTAGGAACGAGCAGTACTTC. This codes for CASSPTSSRRNEQYF.

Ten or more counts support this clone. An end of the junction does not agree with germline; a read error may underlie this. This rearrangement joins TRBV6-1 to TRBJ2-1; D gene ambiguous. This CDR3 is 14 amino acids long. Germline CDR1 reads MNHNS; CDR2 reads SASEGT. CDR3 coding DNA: TGTGCCAGCGGTGAAAACTTCTCCTACAATGAGCAGTTCTTC. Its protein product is CASGENFSYNEQFF.

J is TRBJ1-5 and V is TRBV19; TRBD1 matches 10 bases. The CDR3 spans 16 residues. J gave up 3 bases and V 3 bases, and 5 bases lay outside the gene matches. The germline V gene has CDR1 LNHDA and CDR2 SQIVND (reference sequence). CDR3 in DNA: TGTGCCAGTAGTATCCGACAGGGGGCGAACAATCAGCCCCAGCATTTT. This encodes CASSIRQGANNQPQHF.

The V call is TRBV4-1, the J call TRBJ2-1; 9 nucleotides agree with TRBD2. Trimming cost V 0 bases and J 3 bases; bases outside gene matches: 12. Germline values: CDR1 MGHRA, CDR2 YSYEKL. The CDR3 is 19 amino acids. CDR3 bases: TGCGCCAGCAGCCAAGATAGCGTGAGCGGGAGGAACATCTACAATGAGCAGTTCTTC. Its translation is CASSQDSVSGRNIYNEQFF.

CDR3 DNA sequence: TGTGCCAGCAGCAAGGACAGGGTCAGGACCCAGTACTTC. Translation: CASSKDRVRTQYF. This rearrangement joins TRBV27 to TRBJ2-5, with 8 nucleotides matching TRBD1. CDR3 length: 13 amino acids. Germline CDR1 is MNHEY and CDR2 is SMNVEV (reference sequence). The ends lost 6 bases at V and 7 bases at J; junction bases unmatched: 7.

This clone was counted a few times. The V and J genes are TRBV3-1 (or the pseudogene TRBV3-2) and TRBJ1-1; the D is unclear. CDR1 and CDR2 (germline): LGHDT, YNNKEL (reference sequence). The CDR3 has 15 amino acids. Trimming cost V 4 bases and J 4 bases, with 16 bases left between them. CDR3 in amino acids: CASSLSRGGSTEAFF. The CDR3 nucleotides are TGTGCCAGCAGCCTAAGTCGGGGTGGGAGCACTGAAGCTTTCTTT.

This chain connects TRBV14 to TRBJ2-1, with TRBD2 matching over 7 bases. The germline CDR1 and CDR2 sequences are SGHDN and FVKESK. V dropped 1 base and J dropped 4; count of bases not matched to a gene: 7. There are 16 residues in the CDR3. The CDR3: CASSQVSSGRYNEQFF. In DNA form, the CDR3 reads TGTGCCAGCAGCCAAGTATCTAGCGGAAGATACAATGAGCAGTTCTTC.

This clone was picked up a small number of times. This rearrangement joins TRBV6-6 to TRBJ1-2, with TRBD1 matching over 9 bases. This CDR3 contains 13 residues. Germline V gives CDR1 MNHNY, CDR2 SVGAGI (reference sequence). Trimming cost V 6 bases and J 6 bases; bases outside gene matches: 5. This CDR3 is CASSSTGGDGYTF. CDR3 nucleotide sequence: TGTGCCAGCAGCTCAACAGGGGGCGATGGCTACACCTTC.

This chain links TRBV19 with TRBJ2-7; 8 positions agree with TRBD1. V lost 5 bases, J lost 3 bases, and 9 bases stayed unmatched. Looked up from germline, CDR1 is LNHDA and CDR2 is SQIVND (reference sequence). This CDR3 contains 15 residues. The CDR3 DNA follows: TGTGCCAGTAGTGAGCCCGGGACAGGCCTCTACGAGCAGTACTTC. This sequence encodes CASSEPGTGLYEQYF. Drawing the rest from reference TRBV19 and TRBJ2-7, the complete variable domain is DGGITQSPKYLFRKEGQNVTLSCEQNLNHDAMYWYRQDPGQGLRLIYYSQIVNDFQKGDIAEGYSVSREKKESFPLTVTSAQKNPTAFYLCASSEPGTGLYEQYFGPGTRLTVT.

The CDR3 here is CATSTRMWDSQPQHF. The CDR3 region has the DNA TGTGCCACCAGCACCCGTATGTGGGACAGCCAGCCCCAGCATTTT. The V gene is TRBV15, the J gene TRBJ1-5; TRBD1 aligns across 7 bases. The CDR3 has 15 amino acids. J gave up 7 bases and V 4 bases, and 10 bases lay outside the gene matches. CDR1 is LNHNV, CDR2 YYDKDF, per germline (reference sequence). The whole variable domain, filled in from reference TRBV15 and TRBJ1-5, reads DAMVIQNPRYQVTQFGKPVTLSCSQTLNHNVMYWYQQKSSQAPKLLFHYYDKDFNNEADTPDNFQSRRPNTSFCFLDIRSPGLGDTAMYLCATSTRMWDSQPQHFGDGTRLSIL.

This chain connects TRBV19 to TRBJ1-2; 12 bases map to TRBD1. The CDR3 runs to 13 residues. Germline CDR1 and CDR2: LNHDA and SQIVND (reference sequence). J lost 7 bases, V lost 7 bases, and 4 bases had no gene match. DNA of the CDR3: TGTGCCAGTATTGGGACAGGGGGCCTTGGCTACACCTTC. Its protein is CASIGTGGLGYTF. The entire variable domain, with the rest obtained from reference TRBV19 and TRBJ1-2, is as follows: DGGITQSPKYLFRKEGQNVTLSCEQNLNHDAMYWYRQDPGQGLRLIYYSQIVNDFQKGDIAEGYSVSREKKESFPLTVTSAQKNPTAFYLCASIGTGGLGYTFGSGTRLTVV.

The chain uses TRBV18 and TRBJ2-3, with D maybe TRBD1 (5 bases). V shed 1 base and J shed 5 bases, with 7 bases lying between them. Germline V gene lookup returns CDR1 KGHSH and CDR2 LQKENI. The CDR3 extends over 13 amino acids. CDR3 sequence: CASSPHQGDTQYF. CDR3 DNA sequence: TGTGCCAGCTCACCACACCAGGGAGATACGCAGTATTTT.

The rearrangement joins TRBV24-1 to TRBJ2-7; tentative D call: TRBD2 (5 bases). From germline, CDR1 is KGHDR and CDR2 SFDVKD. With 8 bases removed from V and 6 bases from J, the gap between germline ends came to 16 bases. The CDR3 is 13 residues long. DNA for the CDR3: TGTGCCACCACCCTCGGATGGACTTGCGAGCAGTACTTC. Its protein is CATTLGWTCEQYF.

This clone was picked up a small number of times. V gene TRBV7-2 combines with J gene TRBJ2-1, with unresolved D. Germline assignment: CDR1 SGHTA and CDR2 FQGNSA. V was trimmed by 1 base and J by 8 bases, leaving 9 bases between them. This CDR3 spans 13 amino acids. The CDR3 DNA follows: TGTGCCAGCAGCTTAGATCTTGTCTATGAGCAGTTCTTC. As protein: CASSLDLVYEQFF.

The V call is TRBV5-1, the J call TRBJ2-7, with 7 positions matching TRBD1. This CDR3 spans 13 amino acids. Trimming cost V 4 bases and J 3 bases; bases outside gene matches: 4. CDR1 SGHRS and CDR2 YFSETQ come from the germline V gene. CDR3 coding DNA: TGCGCCAGCAGCCCGGGACAGCTCTACGAGCAGTACTTC. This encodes CASSPGQLYEQYF.

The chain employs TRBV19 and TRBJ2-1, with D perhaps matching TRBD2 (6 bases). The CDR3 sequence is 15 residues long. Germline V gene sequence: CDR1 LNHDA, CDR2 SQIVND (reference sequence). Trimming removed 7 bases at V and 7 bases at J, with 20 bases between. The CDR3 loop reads CASTALGSAMNEQFF. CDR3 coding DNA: TGTGCCAGTACCGCCCTCGGGAGCGCGATGAATGAGCAGTTCTTC. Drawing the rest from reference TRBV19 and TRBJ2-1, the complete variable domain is DGGITQSPKYLFRKEGQNVTLSCEQNLNHDAMYWYRQDPGQGLRLIYYSQIVNDFQKGDIAEGYSVSREKKESFPLTVTSAQKNPTAFYLCASTALGSAMNEQFFGPGTRLTVL.

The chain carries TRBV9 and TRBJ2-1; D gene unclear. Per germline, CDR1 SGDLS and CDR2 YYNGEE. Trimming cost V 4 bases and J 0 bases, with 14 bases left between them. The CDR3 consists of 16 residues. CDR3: CASSLRPGSSYNEQFF. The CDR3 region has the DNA TGTGCCAGCAGCTTGAGACCGGGTAGCTCCTACAATGAGCAGTTCTTC.

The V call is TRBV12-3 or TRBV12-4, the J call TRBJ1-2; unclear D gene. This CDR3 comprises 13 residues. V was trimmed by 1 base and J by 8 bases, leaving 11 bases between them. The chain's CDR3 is CASSLGQYGGYTF. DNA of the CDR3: TGTGCCAGCAGTTTAGGACAATATGGGGGCTACACCTTC.

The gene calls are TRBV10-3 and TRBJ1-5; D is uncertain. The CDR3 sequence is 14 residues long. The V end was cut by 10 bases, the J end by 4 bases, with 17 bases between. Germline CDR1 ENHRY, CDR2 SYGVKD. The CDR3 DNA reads TGTGCCACCAACGTCAGGAGAGGGAATCAGCCCCAGCATTTT. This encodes CATNVRRGNQPQHF.

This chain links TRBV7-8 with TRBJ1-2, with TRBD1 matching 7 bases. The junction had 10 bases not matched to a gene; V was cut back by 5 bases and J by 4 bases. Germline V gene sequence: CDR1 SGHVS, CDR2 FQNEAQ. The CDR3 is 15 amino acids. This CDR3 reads CASSPRQGRSYGYTF. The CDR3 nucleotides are TGTGCCAGCAGCCCCCGACAGGGAAGAAGCTATGGCTACACCTTC.

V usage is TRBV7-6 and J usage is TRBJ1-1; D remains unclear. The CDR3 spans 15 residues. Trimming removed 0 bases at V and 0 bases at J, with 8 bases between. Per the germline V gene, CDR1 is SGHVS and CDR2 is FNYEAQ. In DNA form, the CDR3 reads TGTGCCAGCAGCTTAGCGCCGGGGATGAACACTGAAGCTTTCTTT. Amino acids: CASSLAPGMNTEAFF.

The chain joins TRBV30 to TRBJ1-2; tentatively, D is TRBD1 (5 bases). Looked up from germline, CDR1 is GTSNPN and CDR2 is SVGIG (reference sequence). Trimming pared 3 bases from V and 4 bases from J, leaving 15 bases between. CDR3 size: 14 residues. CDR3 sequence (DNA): TGTGCCTGGAGCCCGGGGGGGATCATCTATGGCTACACCTTC. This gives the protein CAWSPGGIIYGYTF.

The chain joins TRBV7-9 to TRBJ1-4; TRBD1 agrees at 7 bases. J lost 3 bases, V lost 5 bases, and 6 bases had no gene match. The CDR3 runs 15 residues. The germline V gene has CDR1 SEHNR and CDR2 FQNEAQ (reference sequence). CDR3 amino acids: CASSPHRGSNEKLFF. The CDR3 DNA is TGTGCCAGCAGCCCACACAGGGGATCTAATGAAAAACTGTTTTTT.

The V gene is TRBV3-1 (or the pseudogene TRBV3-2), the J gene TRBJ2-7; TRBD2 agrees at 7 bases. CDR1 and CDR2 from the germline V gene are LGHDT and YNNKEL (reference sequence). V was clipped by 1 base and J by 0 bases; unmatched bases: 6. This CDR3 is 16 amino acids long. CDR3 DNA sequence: TGTGCCAGCAGCCAAGGGTGGGGCGGGAGCTCCTACGAGCAGTACTTC. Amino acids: CASSQGWGGSSYEQYF.

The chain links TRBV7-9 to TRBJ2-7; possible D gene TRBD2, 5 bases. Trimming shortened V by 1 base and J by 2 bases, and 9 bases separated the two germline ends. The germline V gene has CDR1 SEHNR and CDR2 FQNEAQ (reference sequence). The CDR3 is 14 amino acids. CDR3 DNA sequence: TGTGCCAGCAGCTTAGACTCCGGGACCTACGAGCAGTACTTC. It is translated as CASSLDSGTYEQYF.